Presented here are 22 T cell receptor beta chains from one specimen sequenced in a study of early T cells in non-severe SARS-CoV-2 infection. TCRdb used MiXCR to reprocess the 5' RACE reads, holding one entry per CDR3 protein. The table shows some 40,000 distinct CDR3 sequences, with 4.6% occurring only once. What was sequenced was whole blood. Source of these receptors: an adult who was a healthcare worker with PCR-confirmed SARS-CoV-2 infection or an uninfected control (not recorded which).

At least ten counts were recorded for this clonotype. The chain recombines TRBV27 with TRBJ1-1, with D possibly being TRBD1 (5 bases). Germline V gene data show CDR1 as MNHEY and CDR2 as SMNVEV (reference sequence). The CDR3 runs to 13 residues. V was shortened by 3 bases and J by 12 bases, with 17 bases between the two germline ends. DNA for the CDR3: TGTGCCAGCAGTTTTTTGGGACTAAGGAGACCTTTCTTT. Residues: CASSFLGLRRPFF.

This clonotype was picked up a small number of times. The chain couples TRBV30 to TRBJ2-3, with D unresolved. Germline assignment: CDR1 GTSNPN and CDR2 SVGIG (reference sequence). The CDR3 is 14 amino acids. V lost 0 bases to trimming and J lost 1 base, with 8 bases between them. This CDR3 reads CAWSVVVRTDTQYF. DNA for the CDR3: TGTGCCTGGAGTGTAGTCGTTCGCACAGATACGCAGTATTTT.

This clonotype was seen more than once but under ten times. This chain connects TRBV9 to TRBJ2-1, with D possibly matching TRBD1 (6 bases). Germline V gives CDR1 SGDLS, CDR2 YYNGEE. The CDR3 extends over 13 amino acids. The germline V and J ends were trimmed by 4 bases and 6 bases, with 11 bases remaining between them. In nucleotides, the CDR3 is TGTGCCAGCAGCTTCGGGACACCCAATGAGCAGTTCTTC. This sequence encodes CASSFGTPNEQFF.

The rearrangement links TRBV3-1 to TRBJ2-5; 7 bases are a match to TRBD2. The CDR3 covers 15 residues. Per germline, CDR1 LGHDT and CDR2 YNNKEL (reference sequence). V lost 8 bases and J lost 4; bases outside the gene matches: 13. The CDR3: CASAPVASGGETQYF. The CDR3 coding sequence is TGTGCCAGCGCGCCGGTGGCTAGCGGTGGAGAGACCCAGTACTTC.

This clonotype was seen ten or more times. The gene calls are TRBV7-9 and TRBJ2-2; no clear D gene. The CDR3 is 14 amino acids. Looked up from germline, CDR1 is SEHNR and CDR2 is FQNEAQ (reference sequence). Trimming pared 2 bases from V and 1 base from J, leaving 5 bases between. The CDR3 coding sequence is TGTGCCAGCAGCTTAAGAGGGAACACCGGGGAGCTGTTTTTT. Translating gives CASSLRGNTGELFF.

This clonotype was detected many times. This sequence joins TRBV29-1 and TRBJ2-3; 16 nucleotides align to TRBD2. The trim removed 5 bases at V and 4 bases at J, leaving 12 bases unmatched. CDR3 size: 18 residues. In germline, CDR1 is SQVTM, CDR2 ANQGSEA. The CDR3 reads CSVPPGLAGGAVPDTQYF. The CDR3 region has the DNA TGCAGCGTTCCACCGGGACTAGCGGGGGGGGCTGTACCAGATACGCAGTATTTT.

This clonotype was detected many times. This rearrangement joins TRBV4-2 to TRBJ2-3; tentatively, D is TRBD1 or TRBD2 (5 bases each). Germline V lookup: CDR1 LGHNA, CDR2 YNFKEQ. The CDR3 contains 14 residues. V dropped 5 bases and J dropped 0 bases, with 9 bases sitting between them. CDR3 sequence: CASSLGRSTDTQYF. CDR3 sequence (DNA): TGTGCCAGCAGCTTGGGACGGAGCACAGATACGCAGTATTTT.

This clonotype was recorded many times. This chain uses TRBV3-1 with TRBJ1-1, with 7 positions matching TRBD1. The CDR3 has 13 amino acids. The J segment lost 3 bases and the V segment lost 6 bases, leaving 4 bases of the junction unmatched. The germline V gene encodes CDR1 LGHDT and CDR2 YNNKEL (reference sequence). In DNA, the CDR3 is TGTGCCAGCAGACAGGGGAAGGACACTGAAGCTTTCTTT. This encodes CASRQGKDTEAFF.

The sample holds many counts of this clonotype. The rearrangement joins TRBV7-8 to TRBJ2-1; no clear D. V lost 2 bases to trimming and J lost 9 bases, with 11 bases between them. The CDR3 consists of 13 residues. Germline V gene lookup returns CDR1 SGHVS and CDR2 FQNEAQ. CDR3: CASSLMGMTEQFF. In DNA, the CDR3 is TGTGCCAGCAGCTTAATGGGGATGACTGAGCAGTTCTTC.

This clonotype was seen at least ten times. The chain links TRBV6-6 to TRBJ1-1, with no clear D. The CDR3 has 14 amino acids. V lost 2 bases and J lost 6, with 13 bases in between. CDR1 is MNHNY, CDR2 SVGAGI, per germline (reference sequence). This CDR3 reads CASSYGGLSPEAFF. In nucleotides, the CDR3 is TGTGCCAGCAGTTACGGTGGGCTTTCCCCTGAAGCTTTCTTT.

This clonotype was detected ten times or more. The rearrangement links TRBV29-1 to TRBJ2-3; 8 bases fit TRBD1. Germline CDR1 is SQVTM and CDR2 is ANQGSEA. V gave up 7 bases and J gave up 5 bases; unmatched junction bases: 14. This CDR3 has 15 residues. CDR3 DNA sequence: TGCAGCGCCGTGTCGGGCAGGGGGCTGAAAGATACGCAGTATTTT. Its translation: CSAVSGRGLKDTQYF.

This clonotype was observed at least ten times. The chain recombines TRBV13 with TRBJ1-2, with D unresolved. The ends were cut back, 5 bases at V and 5 bases at J, with 18 bases in the middle. Germline V gene lookup returns CDR1 PRHDT and CDR2 FYEKMQ (reference sequence). The CDR3 loop spans 15 amino acids. The CDR3 sequence: CASSPPEGSFYGYTF. The CDR3 bases are TGTGCCAGCAGCCCACCTGAGGGCTCCTTTTATGGCTACACCTTC.

This clonotype showed up many times. The chain couples TRBV4-2 to TRBJ1-1; no clear D. The CDR3 totals 14 residues. V shed 0 bases and J shed 1 base, with 6 bases lying between them. Looked up from germline, CDR1 is LGHNA and CDR2 is YNFKEQ. The CDR3 DNA follows: TGTGCCAGCAGCCAAGATCCCGAGAACACTGAAGCTTTCTTT. It encodes CASSQDPENTEAFF.

Ten or more counts support this clonotype. This sequence joins TRBV18 and TRBJ1-1; no definite D call. The V and J ends lost 4 bases and 7 bases respectively, with 13 bases between them. Germline CDR1 and CDR2: KGHSH and LQKENI. This CDR3 has 13 amino acids. The CDR3 sequence is CASSLSPMVEAFF. CDR3 in DNA: TGTGCCAGCTCACTTTCTCCTATGGTTGAAGCTTTCTTT.

This clonotype has ten or more counts. The rearrangement joins TRBV28 to TRBJ1-1, with TRBD1 matching over 7 bases. The CDR3 loop spans 16 amino acids. V lost 2 bases, J lost 3 bases, and 9 bases stayed unmatched. The germline gives CDR1 MDHEN, CDR2 SYDVKM. Here the CDR3 DNA reads TGTGCCAGCAGTTTAGAGTGGGGACAGTTATACACTGAAGCTTTCTTT. It is translated as CASSLEWGQLYTEAFF.

The sample holds many counts of this clonotype. The genes are TRBV18 and TRBJ2-5; TRBD1 matches at 9 bases. The CDR3 covers 16 residues. CDR1 KGHSH and CDR2 LQKENI come from the germline V gene. With 0 bases clipped from V and 4 bases from J, the junction kept 6 bases outside the gene matches. In nucleotides, the CDR3 is TGTGCCAGCTCACCACCGATCGGGACAGGGCCAGAGACCCAGTACTTC. Protein product: CASSPPIGTGPETQYF.

This clonotype occurred a few times. This chain connects TRBV5-1 to TRBJ1-1, with D possibly being TRBD1 (6 bases). Germline CDR1 and CDR2: SGHRS and YFSETQ. V lost 4 bases, J lost 4 bases, and 14 bases lay in between. The CDR3 is 14 amino acids. CDR3 in DNA: TGCGCCAGCAGCACAACAGGGATAGGCACTGAAGCTTTCTTT. This gives the protein CASSTTGIGTEAFF.

This clonotype was observed many times. The CDR3 loop is CAISESILLEETQYF. The CDR3 nucleotides read TGTGCCATCAGTGAGTCGATACTCCTTGAGGAGACCCAGTACTTC. The J gene is TRBJ2-5, the V gene TRBV10-3; no clear D. Germline V lookup: CDR1 ENHRY, CDR2 SYGVKD. Trimming shortened V by 0 bases and J by 5 bases, and 13 bases separated the two germline ends. The CDR3 loop spans 15 amino acids.

This clonotype occurred many times. The chain carries TRBV7-9 and TRBJ2-7, with TRBD1 identical over 10 bases. CDR1 is SEHNR, CDR2 FQNEAQ, per germline (reference sequence). The CDR3 has 14 amino acids. Trimming took 4 bases from V and 4 from J; bases not matched to a gene: 4. CDR3 protein: CASSSRDRGYEQYF. CDR3 nucleotide sequence: TGTGCCAGCAGCTCCCGGGACAGGGGATACGAGCAGTACTTC.

This chain uses TRBV13 with TRBJ2-3, with 7 bases identical to TRBD2. The CDR3 extends over 14 amino acids. Trimming at V came to 5 bases and at J to 1 base, leaving 3 bases not matched to a gene. Germline V gene lookup returns CDR1 PRHDT and CDR2 FYEKMQ (reference sequence). CDR3 amino acids: CASSHRGGTDTQYF. Here the CDR3 DNA reads TGTGCCAGCAGCCACCGGGGGGGCACAGATACGCAGTATTTT.

This clonotype was recorded at least ten times. The genes are TRBV7-6 and TRBJ2-1; 12 nucleotides align to TRBD2. The V gene end was trimmed by 2 bases and the J gene end by 7 bases; junction bases not matched to a gene: 3. In germline, CDR1 is SGHVS, CDR2 FNYEAQ. The CDR3 totals 15 residues. CDR3 nucleotide sequence: TGTGCCAGCAGCTTACTAGCGGGGGGGCAGAATGAGCAGTTCTTC. It codes for CASSLLAGGQNEQFF.

This clonotype has a count of ten or more. The chain uses TRBV7-2 and TRBJ2-5; D possibly uses TRBD1 or TRBD2 (5 bases each). This CDR3 has 13 residues. CDR1 SGHTA and CDR2 FQGNSA come from the germline V gene. V lost 5 bases and J lost 5, with 12 bases in between. The CDR3 is CASSGSWGETQYF. As DNA, the CDR3 is TGTGCCAGCAGCGGGTCCTGGGGGGAGACCCAGTACTTC.